The 15 T cell receptor beta chains presented below share a single source sample, sequenced in a study of blood T cell repertoires in COVID-19 (dated by TCRdb to about 2020). Library preparation used the immunoSEQ multiplex PCR assay. TCRdb took this table from immuneACCESS and kept in-frame rearrangements with V and J called. Such tables lack part of the clones; where checked against another copy, unresolved V genes explain under half of the gap, and the rest is unexplained. This sample lists roughly 400,000 clones; about 88% were detected once. The ten largest make up 1.4% of the sample. Material for sequencing was PBMCs or T cells enriched from blood (not recorded which). These receptors were collected from a woman aged 18-29 years who had been exposed to COVID-19.

CDR3 sequence (DNA): TGTGCCAGCAGCTTGGAGCTAGCGGGAGCCGACGAGCAGTACTTC. Protein sequence: CASSLELAGADEQYF. The chain joins TRBV5-6 to TRBJ2-7, with TRBD2 matching 10 bases. The CDR3 extends over 15 amino acids. The germline CDR1 and CDR2 sequences are SGHDT and YYEEEE. Losses at the gene ends were 0 bases for V and 5 bases for J; bases not matched to a gene: 5.

This chain's CDR3 is CASSQGQGRGNTEAFF. The CDR3 bases are TGTGCCAGCAGCCAAGGACAGGGGCGGGGGAACACTGAAGCTTTCTTT. The V call is TRBV14, the J call TRBJ1-1, with 8 bases that match TRBD1. This CDR3 has 16 amino acids. V shed 1 base, J shed 1 base, and the junction held 5 bases outside the gene matches. Germline CDR1 and CDR2: SGHDN and FVKESK.

The chain links TRBV7-9 to TRBJ2-3; D may be TRBD2 (5 bases). The CDR3 covers 14 residues. The germline gives CDR1 SEHNR, CDR2 FQNEAQ (reference sequence). Trimming removed 2 bases from V and 4 bases from J, with 10 bases in between. CDR3: CASSLMGSADTQYF. DNA for the CDR3: TGTGCCAGCAGCTTAATGGGGAGCGCAGATACGCAGTATTTT.

J is TRBJ2-6 and V is TRBV30; TRBD1 might be the D (5 bases). V lost 5 bases and J lost 9, with 17 bases in between. Germline-derived CDR1 and CDR2 are GTSNPN and SVGIG (reference sequence). This CDR3 is 14 amino acids long. CDR3 in DNA: TGTGCCTGGGATAAGTCAGGGTGGTTCAACGTCCTGACTTTC. This gives the protein CAWDKSGWFNVLTF.

The rearrangement uses TRBV12-3 or TRBV12-4 and TRBJ1-5; 8 bases line up with TRBD1. The trim removed 5 bases at V and 9 bases at J, leaving 3 bases unmatched. The CDR3 spans 12 residues. The CDR3: CASSPDRVPQHF. The DNA for the CDR3 is TGTGCCAGCAGTCCGGACAGGGTGCCCCAGCATTTT.

CDR3 region: CASSYRQARSGNTIYF. CDR3 nucleotides: TGTGCCAGCAGTTACCGACAGGCCCGCTCTGGAAACACCATATATTTT. The V and J genes are TRBV6-2 or TRBV6-3 and TRBJ1-3; a weak D match, TRBD1 (6 bases). V dropped 2 bases and J dropped 0 bases, with 11 bases sitting between them. The germline V gene has CDR1 MNHEY and CDR2 SVGEGT. This CDR3 is 16 amino acids long.

This clone was observed once. CDR3 loop: CASSPGQVRAYEQYF. The CDR3 DNA follows: TGCGCCAGCAGCCCGGGACAGGTCCGGGCCTACGAGCAGTACTTC. The chain links TRBV5-1 to TRBJ2-7; 8 bases agree with TRBD1. Germline CDR1 and CDR2: SGHRS and YFSETQ. Unmatched junction bases numbered 8, after V lost 4 bases and J lost 2 bases. The CDR3 runs to 15 residues.

The chain couples TRBV28 to TRBJ2-7, with 8 bases aligning to TRBD2. The germline CDR1 and CDR2 sequences are MDHEN and SYDVKM. V gave up 6 bases and J gave up 7 bases; unmatched junction bases: 11. This CDR3 spans 14 amino acids. The CDR3 coding sequence is TGTGCCAGCAGCGGGACTAGATATTCGCGGGAGCAGTACTTC. Protein: CASSGTRYSREQYF.

This chain connects TRBV23-1 to TRBJ1-4; D remains unclear. TRBV23-1 is recorded as an ORF, its role being uncertain. V was clipped by 6 bases and J by 4 bases, with 21 bases between them. The CDR3 extends over 17 amino acids. CDR3 coding DNA: TGCGCCAGCAGCCCACTAAGTCGCCTTGCATTTAATGAAAAACTGTTTTTT. Its protein is CASSPLSRLAFNEKLFF.

The chain has TRBV28 and TRBJ2-7; 7 bases line up with TRBD1. The V segment lost 7 bases and the J segment 7 bases; nucleotides outside the gene matches: 16. The CDR3 loop spans 15 amino acids. Germline CDR1 MDHEN, CDR2 SYDVKM. For the CDR3, the DNA is TGTGCCAGCATCCCGAGTGGGCAGGGGGTAGGTGAGCAGTACTTC. As protein: CASIPSGQGVGEQYF. Full variable domain (missing parts from reference TRBV28 and TRBJ2-7): DVKVTQSSRYLVKRTGEKVFLECVQDMDHENMFWYRQDPGLGLRLIYFSYDVKMKEKGDIPEGYSVSREKKERFSLILESASTNQTSMYLCASIPSGQGVGEQYFGPGTRLTVT.

The rearrangement links TRBV6-5 to TRBJ2-1, with 9 nucleotides matching TRBD2. The CDR3 extends over 15 amino acids. Germline V lookup: CDR1 MNHEY, CDR2 SVGAGI. The ends lost 4 bases at V and 8 bases at J; junction bases unmatched: 9. DNA of the CDR3: TGTGCCAGCAGTTCCGGGTCTAGCGGGGTAGATGAGCAGTTCTTC. Its translation is CASSSGSSGVDEQFF.

The V call is TRBV7-2, the J call TRBJ1-3; 7 bases match TRBD1. J was trimmed by 2 bases and V by 6 bases; bases with no gene match: 4. There are 14 residues in the CDR3. The germline V gene has CDR1 SGHTA and CDR2 FQGNSA. The CDR3: CASRTGNTGNTIYF. CDR3 coding DNA: TGTGCCAGCAGGACAGGGAACACTGGAAACACCATATATTTT.

The CDR3 sequence: CASSSAGLVNEQFF. As DNA, the CDR3 is TGCGCCAGCAGCTCCGCCGGACTAGTTAATGAGCAGTTCTTC. The chain links TRBV5-1 to TRBJ2-1; 7 positions match TRBD2. Losses at the gene ends were 3 bases for V and 7 bases for J; bases not matched to a gene: 7. CDR1 SGHRS and CDR2 YFSETQ come from the germline V gene. There are 14 residues in the CDR3. The full variable domain, its missing parts supplied by reference TRBV5-1 and TRBJ2-1, is KAGVTQTPRYLIKTRGQQVTLSCSPISGHRSVSWYQQTPGQGLQFLFEYFSETQRNKGNFPGRFSGRQFSNSRSEMNVSTLELGDSALYLCASSSAGLVNEQFFGPGTRLTVL.

This clone was seen more than once but under ten times. V is TRBV2 and J is TRBJ2-7; D not certain. Trimming stripped 6 bases from V and 3 bases from J, with 9 bases between. In germline, CDR1 is SNHLY, CDR2 FYNNEI. There are 12 residues in the CDR3. CDR3 nucleotide sequence: TGTGCCAGCAGGGGCGATAACTACGAGCAGTACTTC. This gives the protein CASRGDNYEQYF.

This sequence joins TRBV6-6 and TRBJ1-3, with TRBD1 matching over 7 bases. The germline V gene has CDR1 MNHNY and CDR2 SVGAGI (reference sequence). The V gene end was trimmed by 4 bases and the J gene end by 3 bases; junction bases not matched to a gene: 6. The CDR3 contains 15 residues. Written as DNA, the CDR3 is TGTGCCAGCAGTTTTGGGACAGCCAGTGGAAACACCATATATTTT. It encodes CASSFGTASGNTIYF.